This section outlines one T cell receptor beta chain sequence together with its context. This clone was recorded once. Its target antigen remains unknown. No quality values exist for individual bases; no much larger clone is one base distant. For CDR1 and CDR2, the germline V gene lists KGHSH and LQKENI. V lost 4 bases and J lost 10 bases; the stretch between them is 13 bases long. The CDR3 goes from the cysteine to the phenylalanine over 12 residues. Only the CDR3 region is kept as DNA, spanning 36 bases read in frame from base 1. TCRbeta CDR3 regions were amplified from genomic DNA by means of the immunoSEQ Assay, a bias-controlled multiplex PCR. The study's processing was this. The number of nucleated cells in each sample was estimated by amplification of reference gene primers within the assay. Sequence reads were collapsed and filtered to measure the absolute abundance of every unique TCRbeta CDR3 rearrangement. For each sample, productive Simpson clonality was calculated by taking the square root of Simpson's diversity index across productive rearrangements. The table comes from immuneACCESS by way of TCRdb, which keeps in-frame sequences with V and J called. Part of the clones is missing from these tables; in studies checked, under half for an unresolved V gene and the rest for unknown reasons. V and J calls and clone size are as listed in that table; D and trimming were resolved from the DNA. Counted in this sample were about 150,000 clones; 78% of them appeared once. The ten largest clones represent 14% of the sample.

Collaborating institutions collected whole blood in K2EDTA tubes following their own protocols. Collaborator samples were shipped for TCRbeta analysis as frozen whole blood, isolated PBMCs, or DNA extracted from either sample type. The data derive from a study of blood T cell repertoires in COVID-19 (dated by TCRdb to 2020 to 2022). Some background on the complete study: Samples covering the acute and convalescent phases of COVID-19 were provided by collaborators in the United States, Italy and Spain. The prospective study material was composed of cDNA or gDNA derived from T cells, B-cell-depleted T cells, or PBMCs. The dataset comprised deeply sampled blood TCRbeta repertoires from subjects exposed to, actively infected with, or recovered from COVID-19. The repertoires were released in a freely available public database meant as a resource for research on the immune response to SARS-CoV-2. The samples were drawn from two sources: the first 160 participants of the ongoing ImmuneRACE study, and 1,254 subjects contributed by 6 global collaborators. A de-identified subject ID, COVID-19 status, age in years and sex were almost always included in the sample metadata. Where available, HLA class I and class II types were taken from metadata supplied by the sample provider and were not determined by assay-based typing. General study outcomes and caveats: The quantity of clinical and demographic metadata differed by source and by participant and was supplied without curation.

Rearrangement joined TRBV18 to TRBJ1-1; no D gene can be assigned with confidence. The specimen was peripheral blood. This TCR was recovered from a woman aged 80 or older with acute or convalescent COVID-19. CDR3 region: CASSLPDGLAFF. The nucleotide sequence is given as TGTGCCAGCTCACTCCCCGACGGGTTAGCTTTCTTT.